This note documents a single T cell receptor beta chain sequence. Its specificity is unknown. TCRdb recomputed calls from the reads with MiXCR, one row per CDR3 protein. There are about 130,000 distinct CDR3 sequences in the sample; 24% occur only once, and 34% lies in the top ten. CDR1 and CDR2 from the germline V gene are LGHNA and YNFKEQ. Trimming left V 0 bases short and J 3 bases short, with 14 bases between. This CDR3 region has 17 residues. The data derive from a study of T cell repertoires in cytomegalovirus infection. Looking at the study overall: Public TCR beta signatures provided an indication of both CMV infection and a matching HLA type. Overall study results and limits: In two of eight donors, the top clonotype was HLA-C-restricted CMV-specific.

The source material was PBMCs, sequenced either directly or after in vitro stimulation (not recorded which). This receptor was taken from a human donor in good health (CMV status not recorded). Some clones in this sample may be carry-over from other donors' samples. The chain recombines TRBV4-2 with TRBJ2-2, with D possibly matching TRBD2 (5 bases). The CDR3, as DNA: TGTGCCAGCAGCCAAGATATCAGCGGCTCTTACACCGGGGAGCTGTTTTTT. Protein: CASSQDISGSYTGELFF.